A single sample is the source of the 24 T cell receptor beta chains below, sequenced in a study of T cells in Graves' hyperthyroidism and ophthalmopathy. The investigators amplified TCR beta CDR3 regions from RNA transcripts. Initially, a first-round RT-PCR of the TCR CDR3 employed the HTBI primer set. TCRdb called the multiplex PCR reads again in MiXCR, with one record for every CDR3 protein. The profile covers about 500,000 distinct CDR3 sequences, with about 46% appearing a single time and around 44% taken by the ten largest. The specimen sequenced was peripheral blood or thyroid tissue (not recorded which). All receptors derive from an adult woman with Graves' disease, either hyperthyroidism or ophthalmopathy (not recorded which).

For this clonotype: The CDR3 does not end in the conserved phenylalanine or tryptophan, so this is likely a read error. The chain joins TRBV10-3 to TRBJ1-4, with 7 bases matching TRBD1. The length of the CDR3 is 15 residues. CDR1 ENHRY and CDR2 SYGVKD come from the germline V gene. The CDR3 loop reads CASSGTGQKNEKLFL. The CDR3 region has the DNA TGTGCCAGCAGTGGGACGGGACAGAAGAATGAAAAACTGTTTCTT.

This clonotype turned up a few times. The V and J genes are TRBV10-2 and TRBJ2-7; D tentatively fits TRBD1 or TRBD2 (6 bases each). The CDR3 totals 11 residues. CDR1 is WSHSY and CDR2 is SAAADI in the germline V gene. The V gene lost 10 bases and the J gene lost 5 bases, with 12 bases spanning the gap. The CDR3 region is CATIGGHEQYF. The CDR3 nucleotides are TGCGCCACCATAGGGGGGCACGAGCAGTACTTC.

The rearrangement links TRBV7-4 to TRBJ2-7; the match to TRBD1 covers 8 bases. This CDR3 is built from 11 residues. The germline V gene encodes CDR1 SGHVT and CDR2 SQSDAQ. In nucleotides, the CDR3 is TGTGCTAAACCAGGGGGCGACGAGCAGTACTTC. This gives the protein CAKPGGDEQYF.

This clonotype was observed once. CDR3 in DNA: TGCAGTGCCGAGGGACAGCCCCAGCATTTT. It specifies CSAEGQPQHF. The chain recombines TRBV20-1 with TRBJ1-5; D call uncertain. V was cut by 6 bases and J by 7 bases, with 7 bases left in between. Germline V gene data show CDR1 as DFQATT and CDR2 as SNEGSKA (reference sequence). This CDR3 is 10 amino acids long.

CDR3 sequence reads: CASSFYGGNTF. The CDR3 bases are TGTGCCAGCAGTTTCTACGGCGGCAACACCTTC. V is TRBV12-3 or TRBV12-4 and J is TRBJ1-2; D remains ambiguous. Trimming took off 3 bases at V and 12 bases at J, with 11 bases between the two ends. This CDR3 has 11 amino acids.

This clonotype showed up just a few times. CDR3 bases: TGTGCCAGCAGCTTTTTGACGAACACCGGGGAGCTGTTTTTT. Protein product: CASSFLTNTGELFF. This rearrangement joins TRBV11-2 to TRBJ2-2; D gene uncertain. CDR1 SGHAT and CDR2 FQNNGV come from the germline V gene. Trimming stripped 3 bases from V and 0 bases from J, with 5 bases between. This CDR3 has 14 amino acids.

The CDR3 DNA reads TGCAGTGCTAGAGTGCTAGCGGGGTCCTACGAGCAGTACTTC. Protein: CSARVLAGSYEQYF. V gene TRBV20-1 combines with J gene TRBJ2-7; TRBD2 agrees at 9 bases. The trim removed 1 base at V and 1 base at J, leaving 2 bases unmatched. Germline V lookup: CDR1 DFQATT, CDR2 SNEGSKA (reference sequence). The CDR3 loop spans 14 amino acids.

This clonotype was seen many times. The CDR3 nucleotides are TGTGCCAGCAACCCGACAGGGGAGGGCAATCAGCCCCAGCATTTT. Its translation is CASNPTGEGNQPQHF. The chain uses TRBV2 and TRBJ1-5, with 8 bases matching TRBD1. Germline CDR1 SNHLY, CDR2 FYNNEI. The V gene end was trimmed by 7 bases and the J gene end by 2 bases; junction bases not matched to a gene: 7. CDR3 length: 15 amino acids.

A note on this clonotype: The junction departs from the called germline gene at one end, perhaps through a read error. The chain has TRBV9 and TRBJ1-6; a weak D match, TRBD1 (6 bases). The CDR3 totals 15 residues. Germline CDR1 SGDLS, CDR2 YYNGEE. CDR3 residues: CASSAGWDTNSPLYF. The CDR3 DNA follows: TGTGCCAGCAGCGCCGGATGGGACACAAATTCACCCCTCTACTTT.

The chain is built from TRBV7-8 and TRBJ2-7; TRBD2 matches at 15 bases. V shed 3 bases, J shed 5 bases, and the junction held 5 bases outside the gene matches. This CDR3 is built from 16 residues. CDR1 is SGHVS and CDR2 is FQNEAQ in the germline V gene. Written as DNA, the CDR3 is TGTGCCAGCAGCTTTAGGACTAGCGGGAGGGGGGACGAGCAGTACTTC. It specifies CASSFRTSGRGDEQYF.

Details on this clonotype: A much bigger clone sits one base away, suggesting this may be a read error. This chain links TRBV5-1 with TRBJ2-2; 8 bases align to TRBD1. In germline, CDR1 is SGHRS, CDR2 YFSETQ. This CDR3 contains 15 residues. The CDR3 sequence: CTSSPGQGIAGELFF. CDR3 nucleotide sequence: TGCACCAGCAGCCCCGGACAGGGTATCGCCGGGGAGCTGTTTTTT.

This clonotype was recorded many times. This rearrangement joins TRBV20-1 to TRBJ1-4, with no clear D. Germline CDR1 DFQATT, CDR2 SNEGSKA (reference sequence). Trimming took off 2 bases at V and 6 bases at J, with 13 bases between the two ends. The CDR3 has 14 residues. CDR3 bases: TGCAGTGCTAGATCACAGATCAGTGATGAAAAACTGTTTTTT. Translated, it gives CSARSQISDEKLFF.

As for this clonotype: The junction departs from the called germline gene at one end, perhaps through a read error. This chain uses TRBV7-9 with TRBJ1-5, with no clear D. The germline gives CDR1 SEHNR, CDR2 FQNEAQ (reference sequence). CDR3 length: 13 amino acids. The CDR3 DNA reads TGCGCCAGCAGCCCAAGGCTACAAGAGACCCAGCATTTT. It codes for CASSPRLQETQHF.

This clonotype was counted between two and nine times. V is TRBV7-9 and J is TRBJ1-2, with a possible D match to TRBD1 (5 bases). The ends were cut back, 5 bases at V and 6 bases at J, with 10 bases in the middle. Germline-derived CDR1 and CDR2 are SEHNR and FQNEAQ (reference sequence). This CDR3 comprises 12 residues. CDR3 in amino acids: CASSRGLNGYTF. CDR3 coding DNA: TGTGCCAGCAGCAGGGGACTTAATGGCTACACCTTC.

Remarks on this clonotype: It is likely a read error, because the conserved phenylalanine at the end of the CDR3 is missing. The DNA is left out, because the CDR3 cannot be placed on it with certainty; the CDR3 is given as TCRdb lists it. The chain is built from TRBV14 and TRBJ2-5; no DNA check was done on the table's D call, TRBD1. The CDR3 has 9 residues if both end residues are counted. Per the germline V gene, CDR1 is SGHDN and CDR2 is FVKESK. The CDR3 sequence: CASSWGPNT.

This clonotype was picked up a small number of times. This chain links TRBV2 with TRBJ1-2; a possible D gene is TRBD1 (5 bases). This CDR3 contains 13 residues. Deletions cut 3 bases from V and 8 bases from J, with 13 bases between. Per the germline V gene, CDR1 is SNHLY and CDR2 is FYNNEI. CDR3: CASSDGRELGYTF. The CDR3 coding sequence is TGTGCCAGCAGTGACGGCAGGGAGTTAGGCTACACCTTC.

To note about this clonotype: A much larger clone lies a single base off, so this may be a read error. The chain uses TRBV7-1 and TRBJ1-1; D gene unclear. TRBV7-1 is placed among ORFs of uncertain function. The CDR3 consists of 15 residues. Deletions cut 1 base from V and 0 bases from J, with 9 bases between. CDR3 DNA: TGTGCCAGCAGCTCAGAACCTACAATGAACACTGAAGCTTTCTTT. This translates into CASSSEPTMNTEAFF.

This clonotype was observed at least ten times. The rearrangement joins TRBV2 to TRBJ2-5; maybe TRBD1 (6 bases). The V gene's germline CDR1 is SNHLY and CDR2 FYNNEI. V was cut by 6 bases and J by 5 bases, with 13 bases left in between. The CDR3 contains 13 residues. Here the CDR3 DNA reads TGTGCCAGCAGCCCACAGGGAGAGGAGACCCAGTACTTC. Protein sequence: CASSPQGEETQYF.

A single count supports this clonotype. The chain links TRBV29-1 to TRBJ2-5, with 10 bases matching TRBD2. The CDR3 contains 15 residues. J gave up 3 bases and V 6 bases, and 10 bases lay outside the gene matches. Germline CDR1 reads SQVTM; CDR2 reads ANQGSEA. The CDR3: CSVGDLSGRKETQYF. In DNA, the CDR3 is TGCAGCGTCGGGGACCTTAGCGGGAGGAAAGAGACCCAGTACTTC.

The J gene is TRBJ1-1, the V gene TRBV20-1; 8 bases line up with TRBD1. The J segment lost 7 bases and the V segment lost 2 bases, leaving 6 bases of the junction unmatched. This CDR3 has 13 residues. Looked up from germline, CDR1 is DFQATT and CDR2 is SNEGSKA (reference sequence). This CDR3 is CSARPQGAGEAFF. The CDR3 nucleotides read TGCAGTGCTAGACCTCAGGGGGCGGGTGAAGCTTTCTTT.

The table lists this clonotype with a few counts. This sequence joins TRBV29-1 and TRBJ1-5, with 9 bases fitting TRBD1. The CDR3 is made up of 14 amino acids. CDR1 SQVTM and CDR2 ANQGSEA come from the germline V gene. J gave up 4 bases and V 6 bases, and 7 bases lay outside the gene matches. The CDR3 DNA reads as TGCAGCGTCCAGGGACAGGGTCGAAATCAGCCCCAGCATTTT. Amino acid sequence: CSVQGQGRNQPQHF. The full variable domain, in which reference TRBV29-1 and TRBJ1-5 provide the parts outside the CDR3, is SAVISQKPSRDICQRGTSLTIQCQVDSQVTMMFWYRQQPGQSLTLIATANQGSEATYESGFVIDKFPISRPNLTFSTLTVSNMSPEDSSIYLCSVQGQGRNQPQHFGDGTRLSIL.

The genes are TRBV5-1 and TRBJ2-2, with 7 bases matching TRBD2. Germline CDR1 and CDR2: SGHRS and YFSETQ. The CDR3 spans 14 residues. Trimming at V came to 4 bases and at J to 4 bases, leaving 4 bases not matched to a gene. DNA for the CDR3: TGCGCCAGCAGCCCAGCGGGATTCACCGGGGAGCTGTTTTTT. This encodes CASSPAGFTGELFF.

This chain joins TRBV4-1 and TRBJ2-7; 13 nucleotides line up with TRBD2. The CDR3 runs 15 residues. V shed 3 bases, J shed 7 bases, and the junction held 6 bases outside the gene matches. The germline CDR1 and CDR2 sequences are MGHRA and YSYEKL. Here the CDR3 reads CASSQPGTSGKEQYF. The CDR3 bases are TGCGCCAGCAGCCAGCCCGGGACTAGCGGGAAGGAGCAGTACTTC.

V gene TRBV7-2 combines with J gene TRBJ1-6; D is unclear. CDR3 length equals 15 residues. The ends were cut back, 2 bases at V and 7 bases at J, with 12 bases in the middle. Germline V CDR1 and CDR2: SGHTA, FQGNSA. DNA of the CDR3: TGTGCCAGCAGCTTACGCACCCTCGTAAATTCACCCCTCCACTTT. It translates to CASSLRTLVNSPLHF.